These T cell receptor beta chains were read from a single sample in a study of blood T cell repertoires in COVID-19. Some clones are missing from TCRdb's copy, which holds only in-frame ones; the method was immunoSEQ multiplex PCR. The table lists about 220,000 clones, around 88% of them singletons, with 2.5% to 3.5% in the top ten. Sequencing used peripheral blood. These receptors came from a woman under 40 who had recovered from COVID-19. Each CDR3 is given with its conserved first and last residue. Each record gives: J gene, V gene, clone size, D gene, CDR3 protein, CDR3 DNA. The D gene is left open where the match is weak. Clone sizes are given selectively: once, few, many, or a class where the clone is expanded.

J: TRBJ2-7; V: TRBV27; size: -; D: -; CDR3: CASSARGLGGGYEQYF; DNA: TGTGCCAGCAGCGCCAGAGGGTTGGGGGGTGGCTACGAGCAGTACTTC
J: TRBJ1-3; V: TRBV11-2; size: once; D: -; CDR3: CASKTGSSSGNTIYF; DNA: TGTGCCAGCAAAACAGGGTCGAGCTCTGGAAACACCATATATTTT
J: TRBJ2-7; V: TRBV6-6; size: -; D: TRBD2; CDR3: CASRRYRTSGVPYEQYF; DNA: TGTGCCAGCAGACGATACCGGACTAGCGGGGTCCCCTACGAGCAGTACTTC
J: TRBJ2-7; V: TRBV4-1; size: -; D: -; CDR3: CASSLLVNYEQYF; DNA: TGCGCCAGCAGTCTACTAGTCAACTACGAGCAGTACTTC
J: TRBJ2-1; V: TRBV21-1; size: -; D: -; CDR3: CASSKQQGSYNEQFF; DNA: TGTGCCAGCAGCAAACAACAGGGGTCCTACAATGAGCAGTTCTTC
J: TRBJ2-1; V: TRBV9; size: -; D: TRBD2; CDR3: CASSPLSRGGRNEQFF; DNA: TGTGCCAGCAGCCCCTTGAGTAGGGGCGGGAGAAATGAGCAGTTCTTC
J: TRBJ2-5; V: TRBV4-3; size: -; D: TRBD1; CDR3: CASSRDPTGEETQYF; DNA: TGCGCCAGCAGTCGGGACCCGACAGGGGAGGAGACCCAGTACTTC
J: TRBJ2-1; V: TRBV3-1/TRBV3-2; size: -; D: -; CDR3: CASSQVLTGVLYNEQFF; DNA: TGTGCCAGCAGCCAAGTTTTAACAGGAGTTCTTTACAATGAGCAGTTCTTC
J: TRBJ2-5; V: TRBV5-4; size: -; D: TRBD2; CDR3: CASSSGLSQETQYF; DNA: TGTGCCAGCAGCTCGGGACTATCCCAAGAGACCCAGTACTTC
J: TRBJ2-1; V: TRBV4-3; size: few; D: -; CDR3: CASSQDEAPYNEQFF; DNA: TGCGCCAGCAGCCAAGATGAAGCCCCCTACAATGAGCAGTTCTTC
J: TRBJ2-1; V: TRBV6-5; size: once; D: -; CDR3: CASRRTGLRDNEQFF; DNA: TGTGCCAGCAGACGAACAGGGTTGAGGGACAATGAGCAGTTCTTC
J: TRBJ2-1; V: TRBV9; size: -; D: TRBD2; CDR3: CASSVTSGGFNEQFF; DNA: TGTGCCAGCAGCGTGACTAGCGGGGGGTTTAATGAGCAGTTCTTC
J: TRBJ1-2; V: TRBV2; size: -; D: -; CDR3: CASSETGSRGYTF; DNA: TGTGCCAGCAGTGAAACCGGGTCGAGGGGCTACACCTTC
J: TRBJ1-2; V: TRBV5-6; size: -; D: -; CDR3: CASSPTGASGYTF; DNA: TGTGCCAGCAGTCCTACGGGAGCGAGTGGCTACACCTTC
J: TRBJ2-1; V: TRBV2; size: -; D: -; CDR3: CASSLVEGNEQFF; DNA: TGTGCCAGCAGCCTTGTGGAGGGCAATGAGCAGTTCTTC
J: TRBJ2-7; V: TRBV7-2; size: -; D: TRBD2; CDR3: CASSLGSGAGGRREYF; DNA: TGTGCCAGCAGCCTGGGGTCGGGAGCGGGGGGCCGCCGAGAGTACTTC
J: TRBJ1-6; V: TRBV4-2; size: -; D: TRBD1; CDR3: CASSQEGQGVSPLHF; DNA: TGTGCCAGCAGCCAAGAGGGACAGGGGGTTTCACCCCTCCACTTT
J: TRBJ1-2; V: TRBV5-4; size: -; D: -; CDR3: CASSLRRGNYGYTF; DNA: TGTGCCAGCAGCCTCCGGAGGGGTAACTATGGCTACACCTTC
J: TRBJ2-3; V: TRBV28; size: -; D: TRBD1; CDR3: CASSRDRAADTQYF; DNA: TGTGCCAGCAGCCGGGACAGGGCGGCAGATACGCAGTATTTT
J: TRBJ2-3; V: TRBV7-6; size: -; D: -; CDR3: CASSLEVPAGITDTQYF; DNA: TGTGCCAGCAGCTTAGAGGTTCCAGCGGGTATCACAGATACGCAGTATTTT
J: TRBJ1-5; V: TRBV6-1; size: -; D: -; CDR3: CASSESGHIYSNQPQHF; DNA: TGTGCCAGCAGTGAATCAGGACACATCTATAGCAATCAGCCCCAGCATTTT
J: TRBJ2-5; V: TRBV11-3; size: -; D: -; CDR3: CASSLSGQETQYF; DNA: TGTGCCAGCAGCTTATCAGGACAAGAGACCCAGTACTTC
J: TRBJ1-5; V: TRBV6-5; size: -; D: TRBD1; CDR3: CASRARTGSNQPQHF; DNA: TGTGCCAGCAGGGCCCGGACAGGGTCCAATCAGCCCCAGCATTTT
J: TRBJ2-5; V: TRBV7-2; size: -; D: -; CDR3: CASSLGTGRQETQYF; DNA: TGTGCCAGCAGCTTAGGAACAGGGCGCCAAGAGACCCAGTACTTC
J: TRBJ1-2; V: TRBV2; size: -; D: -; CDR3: CASSETPPFGYTF; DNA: TGTGCCAGCAGTGAGACACCCCCCTTTGGCTACACCTTC
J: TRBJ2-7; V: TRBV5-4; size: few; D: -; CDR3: CASQGPSSYEQYF; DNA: TGTGCCAGTCAGGGGCCGAGCTCCTACGAGCAGTACTTC
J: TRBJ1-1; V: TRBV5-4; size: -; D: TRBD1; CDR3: CASSDGQGRMNTEAFF; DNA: TGTGCCAGCAGCGACGGACAGGGGCGGATGAACACTGAAGCTTTCTTT
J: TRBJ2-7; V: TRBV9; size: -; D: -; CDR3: CASSVAQGSHEQYF; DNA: TGTGCCAGCAGCGTGGCCCAGGGATCACACGAGCAGTACTTC
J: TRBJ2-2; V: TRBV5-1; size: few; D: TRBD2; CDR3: CASSLAESGGNTGELFF; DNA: TGCGCCAGCAGCTTGGCAGAGAGCGGGGGGAACACCGGGGAGCTGTTTTTT
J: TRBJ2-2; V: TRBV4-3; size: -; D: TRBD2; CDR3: CASSQVVAGGPNTGELFF; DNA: TGCGCCAGCAGCCAAGTTGTAGCGGGGGGGCCGAACACCGGGGAGCTGTTTTTT
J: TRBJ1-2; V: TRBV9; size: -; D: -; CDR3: CASSPQVEGGWNYGYTF; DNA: TGTGCCAGCAGCCCCCAAGTCGAAGGGGGTTGGAACTATGGCTACACCTTC
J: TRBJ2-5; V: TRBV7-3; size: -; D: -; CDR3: CASSLAGAQETQYF; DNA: TGTGCCAGCAGCTTAGCGGGGGCCCAAGAGACCCAGTACTTC
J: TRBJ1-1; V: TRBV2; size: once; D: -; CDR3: CASGLEGNTEAFF; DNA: TGTGCCAGCGGATTGGAGGGTAACACTGAAGCTTTCTTT
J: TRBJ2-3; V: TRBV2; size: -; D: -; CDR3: CASIRTDTQYF; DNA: TGTGCCAGCATTCGGACAGATACGCAGTATTTT
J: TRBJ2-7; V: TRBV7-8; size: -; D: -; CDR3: CASSSSPRYEQYF; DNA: TGTGCCAGCAGCTCTAGCCCCCGCTACGAGCAGTACTTC
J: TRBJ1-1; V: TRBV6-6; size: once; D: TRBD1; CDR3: CASSYSLQGSTEAFF; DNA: TGTGCCAGCAGTTACTCCCTACAGGGGTCGACTGAAGCTTTCTTT
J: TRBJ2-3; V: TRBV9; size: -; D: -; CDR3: CASSVDSLTDTQYF; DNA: TGTGCCAGCAGCGTCGACAGCTTAACAGATACGCAGTATTTT
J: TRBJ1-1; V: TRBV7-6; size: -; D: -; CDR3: CASSLVFGDRPEAFF; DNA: TGTGCCAGCAGCTTAGTGTTTGGTGACAGGCCTGAAGCTTTCTTT
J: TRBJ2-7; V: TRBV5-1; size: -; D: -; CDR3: CASRGNSVYEQYF; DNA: TGCGCCAGCAGAGGTAATAGCGTCTACGAGCAGTACTTC
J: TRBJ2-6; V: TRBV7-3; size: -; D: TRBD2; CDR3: CASSQQPGRGAGANVLTF; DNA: TGTGCCAGCAGCCAACAACCCGGACGGGGGGCTGGGGCCAACGTCCTGACTTTC
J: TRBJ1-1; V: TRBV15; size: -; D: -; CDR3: CATSRDYQGTEAFF; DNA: TGTGCCACCAGCAGAGATTATCAGGGGACTGAAGCTTTCTTT
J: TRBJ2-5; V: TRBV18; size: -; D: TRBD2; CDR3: CASSPLPRRGGQETQYF; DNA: TGTGCCAGCTCACCCCTTCCAAGGCGGGGGGGCCAGGAGACCCAGTACTTC
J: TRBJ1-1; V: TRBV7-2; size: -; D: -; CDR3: CASSLYRVGDTEAFF; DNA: TGTGCCAGCAGCCTCTACAGGGTGGGGGACACTGAAGCTTTCTTT
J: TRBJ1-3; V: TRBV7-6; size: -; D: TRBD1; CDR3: CASSTRPGQGPGNTIYF; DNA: TGTGCCAGCAGCACCCGGCCGGGACAGGGGCCTGGAAACACCATATATTTT
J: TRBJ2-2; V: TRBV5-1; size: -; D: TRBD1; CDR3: CASSLVGTGDTGELFF; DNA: TGCGCCAGCAGCTTGGTCGGGACAGGGGACACCGGGGAGCTGTTTTTT
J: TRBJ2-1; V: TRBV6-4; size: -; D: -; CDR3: CASSDSSQGGNEQFF; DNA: TGTGCCAGCAGTGACTCGAGTCAGGGTGGGAATGAGCAGTTCTTC
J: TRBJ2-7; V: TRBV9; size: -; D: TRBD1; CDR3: CASSLGTGTQLNSYEQYF; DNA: TGTGCCAGCAGCCTGGGGACAGGGACTCAGCTAAACTCCTACGAGCAGTACTTC
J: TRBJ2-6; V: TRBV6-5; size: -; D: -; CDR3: CATGRESGANVLTF; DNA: TGTGCCACGGGAAGGGAGTCTGGGGCCAACGTCCTGACTTTC
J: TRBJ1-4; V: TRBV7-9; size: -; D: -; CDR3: CASSPGGAREKLFF; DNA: TGTGCCAGCAGTCCCGGGGGGGCTCGGGAAAAACTGTTTTTT
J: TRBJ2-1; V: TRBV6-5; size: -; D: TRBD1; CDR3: CASRETGGNEQFF; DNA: TGTGCCAGCAGGGAGACAGGGGGCAATGAGCAGTTCTTC
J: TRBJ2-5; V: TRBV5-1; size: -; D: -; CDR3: CASSRPGTQYF; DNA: TGCGCCAGCAGCCGCCCAGGGACCCAGTACTTC
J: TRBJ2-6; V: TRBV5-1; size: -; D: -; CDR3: CASSPQISGANVLTF; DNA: TGCGCCAGCAGCCCCCAGATCTCTGGGGCCAACGTCCTGACTTTC
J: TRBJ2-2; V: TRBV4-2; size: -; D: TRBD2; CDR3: CASSQEPPRTSGGLGAGELFF; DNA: TGTGCCAGCAGCCAAGAGCCCCCGCGGACTAGCGGGGGCCTGGGGGCCGGGGAGCTGTTTTTT
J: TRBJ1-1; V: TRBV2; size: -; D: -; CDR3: CASRFNRDNGRDTEAFF; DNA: TGTGCCAGCAGGTTTAACCGGGACAACGGTAGGGACACTGAAGCTTTCTTT
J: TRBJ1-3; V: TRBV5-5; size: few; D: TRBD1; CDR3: CASSLGQGAAGNTIYF; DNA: TGTGCCAGCAGCTTGGGACAGGGGGCGGCTGGAAACACCATATATTTT
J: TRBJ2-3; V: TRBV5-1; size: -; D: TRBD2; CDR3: CASSFGGGAWDTQYF; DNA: TGCGCCAGCAGCTTCGGCGGGGGGGCCTGGGATACGCAGTATTTT
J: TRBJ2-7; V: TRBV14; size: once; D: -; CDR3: CASSQGAGTYEQYF; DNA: TGTGCCAGCAGCCAAGGAGCAGGGACCTACGAGCAGTACTTC
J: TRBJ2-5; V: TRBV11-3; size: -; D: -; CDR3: CASSLGQTVGETQYF; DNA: TGTGCCAGCAGCTTAGGCCAGACAGTTGGGGAGACCCAGTACTTC
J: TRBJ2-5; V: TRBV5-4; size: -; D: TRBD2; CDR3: CASSPITSGGYQETQYF; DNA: TGTGCCAGCAGCCCAATAACTAGCGGGGGGTACCAAGAGACCCAGTACTTC
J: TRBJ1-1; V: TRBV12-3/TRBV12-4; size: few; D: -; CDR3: CASSSLRGTEAFF; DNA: TGTGCCAGCAGTTCACTTAGGGGTACTGAAGCTTTCTTT